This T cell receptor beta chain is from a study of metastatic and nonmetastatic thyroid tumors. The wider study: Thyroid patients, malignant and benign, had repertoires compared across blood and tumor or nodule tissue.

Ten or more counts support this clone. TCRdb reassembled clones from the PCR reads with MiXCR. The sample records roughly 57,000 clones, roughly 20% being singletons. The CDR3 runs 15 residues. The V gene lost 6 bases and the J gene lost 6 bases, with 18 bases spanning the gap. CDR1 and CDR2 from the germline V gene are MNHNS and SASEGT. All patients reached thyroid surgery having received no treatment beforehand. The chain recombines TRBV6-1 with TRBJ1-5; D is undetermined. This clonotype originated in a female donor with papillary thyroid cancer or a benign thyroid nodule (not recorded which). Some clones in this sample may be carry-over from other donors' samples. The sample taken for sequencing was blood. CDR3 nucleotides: TGTGCCAGCAGGGCCGGCGGAGAAGTTACTCAGCCCCAGCATTTT. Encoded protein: CASRAGGEVTQPQHF.